This record looks at one TCR beta chain sequence and its context. This sample is drawn from a study of cytomegalovirus exposure and HLA in healthy donors. Background on the study: One earlier analysis, a look at 180 million or so T cells, found around 110 million unique TCR beta sequences.

Germline loops: CDR1 SGHAT, CDR2 FQNNGV. Trimming stripped 5 bases from V and 0 bases from J, with 10 bases between. The CDR3 is 15 residues long. 13 Jbeta primers and 60 Vbeta primers were used for the PCR. Clones were sequenced by immunoSEQ multiplex PCR, and TCRdb holds only the in-frame ones, with some missing. This sample contains some 110,000 clones. Sequenced input: PBMCs. This chain uses TRBV11-2 with TRBJ1-4; D is unresolved. This receptor was identified in a man between 18 and 29 years old in good health and CMV-seronegative. CDR3 loop: CASSQDGSTNEKLFF. CDR3 nucleotides: TGTGCCAGCAGCCAAGACGGGTCAACTAATGAAAAACTGTTTTTT. The full variable domain, its missing parts supplied by reference TRBV11-2 and TRBJ1-4, is EAGVAQSPRYKIIEKRQSVAFWCNPISGHATLYWYQQILGQGPKLLIQFQNNGVVDDSQLPKDRFSAERLKGVDSTLKIQPAKLEDSAVYLCASSQDGSTNEKLFFGSGTQLSVL.